The rows below give T cell receptor beta chains drawn from one sample of a study of shared T cell receptors in the human thymus. The table came from immunoSEQ multiplex PCR; TCRdb's copy has only in-frame clones and leaves some out. This table holds approximately 490,000 clones, around 78% found once. The sample also formed part of further work on human thymus T cells.

Specimen: thymocytes. These receptors were obtained from a boy less than two years old with a congenital heart defect. CDR3s include the opening cysteine and the closing phenylalanine or tryptophan. The order of the fields is J gene, V gene, D gene, clone size, CDR3 DNA, CDR3 protein. D genes are given only for firm matches. Expanded clones get a size class; other rows say once, few or many, or leave the size out.

TRBJ2-4 | TRBV30 | TRBD2 | . | TGTGCCTGGAGCGCTGAGTCAGGCGGGGGGGAATCTTTAGCCAAAAACATTCAGTACTTC | CAWSAESGGGESLAKNIQYF
TRBJ2-6 | TRBV4-2 | . | . | TGTGCCAGCAGCCAAACTAAGGGGTATCGCTGGGGGCTATCTGGGGCCAACGTCCTGACTTTC | CASSQTKGYRWGLSGANVLTF
TRBJ2-7 | TRBV30 | TRBD2 | . | TGTGCCTGGAGTGTATACCTCCTAGCGGGAGATGAGCAGTACTTC | CAWSVYLLAGDEQYF
TRBJ1-3 | TRBV11-3 | TRBD1 | . | TGTGCCAGCAGCCCCATCGAAACCCGGGACAGCCACTCTGGAAACACCATATATTTT | CASSPIETRDSHSGNTIYF
TRBJ2-7 | TRBV6-1 | . | . | TGTGCCAGCAGTGAACGCGGGGCCGAGCAGTACTTC | CASSERGAEQYF
TRBJ2-7 | TRBV30 | TRBD2 | . | TGTGCCCAAACTAGCGGGAGGGACTCCGAGCAGTACTTC | CAQTSGRDSEQYF
TRBJ2-1 | TRBV9 | TRBD2 | . | TGTGCCAGCAGCGTAGTCCCGAAAGCTAGCGGGAGAAGCCCCCACAATGAGCAGTTCTTC | CASSVVPKASGRSPHNEQFF
TRBJ1-5 | TRBV29-1 | . | . | TGCAGCGTTGGATCCGGGGTCAATCAGCCCCAGCATTTT | CSVGSGVNQPQHF
TRBJ2-3 | TRBV9 | TRBD2 | . | TGTGCCAGCAGCGGAAGCGGGGGGCTAGCGGGAGGATGGGGGAAAGATACGCAGTATTTT | CASSGSGGLAGGWGKDTQYF
TRBJ2-7 | TRBV10-2 | TRBD2 | few | TGCGCCAGCAGTGAGTCGATTCTGGGACTAGCAGTTTACGAGCAGTACTTC | CASSESILGLAVYEQYF
TRBJ2-5 | TRBV9 | TRBD1 | . | TGTGCCAGCAGCGTAGAATCACAGGGGGTGGGAGAGACCCAGTACTTC | CASSVESQGVGETQYF
TRBJ2-3 | TRBV10-1 | TRBD2 | . | TGCGCCAGCATTATAAAAGCGGGAGCGCAAGATACGCAGTATTTT | CASIIKAGAQDTQYF
TRBJ2-5 | TRBV6-5 | . | . | TGTGCCAGCACCCGGACGGGCCGGGGAGAGACCCAGTACTTC | CASTRTGRGETQYF
TRBJ1-2 | TRBV4-3 | TRBD1 | . | TGCGCCAGCAGCCAAGGGCCCGGGACAGGGCTTAACTATGGCTACACCTTC | CASSQGPGTGLNYGYTF
TRBJ2-7 | TRBV29-1 | . | . | TGCAGCGTTTTTTTGAGGACAGTCATCCCCCCCTACGCAAGCTACGAGCAGTACTTC | CSVFLRTVIPPYASYEQYF
TRBJ1-3 | TRBV11-2 | TRBD1 | . | TGTGCCAGCAGCTTAAGAGGACAGGGGGGAGGAAACACCATATATTTT | CASSLRGQGGGNTIYF
TRBJ2-4 | TRBV9 | TRBD2 | . | TGTGCCAGCACTAGCGGGAGTGCCAAAAACATTCAGTACTTC | CASTSGSAKNIQYF
TRBJ2-2 | TRBV27 | . | few | TGTGCCAGCAGTCCGACGGGGGACACCGGGGAGCTGTTTTTT | CASSPTGDTGELFF
TRBJ2-3 | TRBV30 | . | . | TGTGCCTGGAGGGGAGCATCAAGGGTCCCAGATACGCAGTATTTT | CAWRGASRVPDTQYF
TRBJ2-5 | TRBV30 | . | . | TGTGCCTGGCGGACTGATTTCAGAGAGACCCAGTACTTC | CAWRTDFRETQYF
TRBJ2-7 | TRBV6-5 | TRBD1 | . | TGTGCCAGCAGTTACTCGGACAGGTACGAGCAGTACTTC | CASSYSDRYEQYF
TRBJ2-7 | TRBV4-3 | TRBD1 | few | TGCGCCAGCAGCCAAGACGCTCCGGGGCAGGGGGCCGACGAGCAGTACTTC | CASSQDAPGQGADEQYF